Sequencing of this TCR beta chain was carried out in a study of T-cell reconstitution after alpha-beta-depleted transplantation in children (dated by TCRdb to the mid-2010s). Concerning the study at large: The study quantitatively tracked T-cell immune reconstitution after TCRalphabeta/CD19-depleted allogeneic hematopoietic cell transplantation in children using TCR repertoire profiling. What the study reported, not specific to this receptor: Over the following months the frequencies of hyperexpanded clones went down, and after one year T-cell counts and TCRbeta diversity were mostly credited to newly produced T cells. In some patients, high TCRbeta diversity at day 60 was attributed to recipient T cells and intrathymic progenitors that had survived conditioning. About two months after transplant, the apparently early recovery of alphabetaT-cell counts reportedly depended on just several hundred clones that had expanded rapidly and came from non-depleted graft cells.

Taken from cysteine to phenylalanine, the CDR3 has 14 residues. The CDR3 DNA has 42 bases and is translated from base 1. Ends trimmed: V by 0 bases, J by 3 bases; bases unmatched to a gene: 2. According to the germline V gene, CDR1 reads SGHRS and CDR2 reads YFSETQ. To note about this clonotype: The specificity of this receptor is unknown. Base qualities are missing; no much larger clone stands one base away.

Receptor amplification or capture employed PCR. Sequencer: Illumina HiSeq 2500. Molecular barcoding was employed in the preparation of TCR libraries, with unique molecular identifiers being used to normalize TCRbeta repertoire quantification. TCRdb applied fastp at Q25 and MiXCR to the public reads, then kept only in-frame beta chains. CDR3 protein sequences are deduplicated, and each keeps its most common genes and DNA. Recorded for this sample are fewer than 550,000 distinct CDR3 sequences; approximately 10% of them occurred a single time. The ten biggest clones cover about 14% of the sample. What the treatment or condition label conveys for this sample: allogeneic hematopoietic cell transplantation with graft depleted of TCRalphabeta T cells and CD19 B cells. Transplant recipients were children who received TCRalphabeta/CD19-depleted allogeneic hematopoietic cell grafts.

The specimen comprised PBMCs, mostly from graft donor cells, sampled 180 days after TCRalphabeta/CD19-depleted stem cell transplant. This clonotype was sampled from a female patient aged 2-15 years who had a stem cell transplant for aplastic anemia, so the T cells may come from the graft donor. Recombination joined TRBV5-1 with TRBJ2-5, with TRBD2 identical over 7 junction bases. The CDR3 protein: CASSLEREEETQYF. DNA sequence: TGCGCCAGCAGCTTGGAACGGGAGGAAGAGACCCAGTACTTC.